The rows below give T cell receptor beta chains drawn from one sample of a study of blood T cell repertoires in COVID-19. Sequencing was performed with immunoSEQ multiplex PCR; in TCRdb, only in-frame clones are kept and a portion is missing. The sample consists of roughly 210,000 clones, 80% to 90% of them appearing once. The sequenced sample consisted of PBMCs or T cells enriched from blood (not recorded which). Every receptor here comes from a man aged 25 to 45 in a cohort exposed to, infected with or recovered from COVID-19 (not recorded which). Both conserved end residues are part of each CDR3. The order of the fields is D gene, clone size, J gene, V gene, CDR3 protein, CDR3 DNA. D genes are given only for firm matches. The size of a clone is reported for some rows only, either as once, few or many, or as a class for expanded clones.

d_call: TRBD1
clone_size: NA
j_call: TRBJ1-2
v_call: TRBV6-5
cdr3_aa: CASSYSRGGASYGYTF
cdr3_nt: TGTGCCAGCAGTTACTCGAGAGGGGGCGCGAGCTATGGCTACACCTTC

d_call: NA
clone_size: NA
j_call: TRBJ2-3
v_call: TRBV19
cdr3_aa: CASSNPSGTSTDTQYF
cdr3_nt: TGTGCCAGTAGTAACCCAAGTGGCACCTCCACAGATACGCAGTATTTT

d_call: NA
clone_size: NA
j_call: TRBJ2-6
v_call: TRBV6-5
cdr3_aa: CASSYRGGAEANVLTF
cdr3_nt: TGTGCCAGCAGTTACCGGGGCGGGGCCGAGGCCAACGTCCTGACTTTC

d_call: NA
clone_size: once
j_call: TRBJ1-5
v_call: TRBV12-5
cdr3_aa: CASGSDQPQHF
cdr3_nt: TGTGCTAGTGGGAGTGATCAGCCCCAGCATTTT

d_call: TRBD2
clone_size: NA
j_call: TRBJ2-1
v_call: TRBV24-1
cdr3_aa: CAISGTSGRSHNEQFF
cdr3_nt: TGTGCCATCTCCGGGACTAGCGGGAGGTCGCACAATGAGCAGTTCTTC

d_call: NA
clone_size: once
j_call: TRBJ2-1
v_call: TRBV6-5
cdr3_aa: CASSYSLTTEAEQFF
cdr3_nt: TGTGCCAGCAGTTACTCTCTTACTACTGAGGCTGAGCAGTTCTTC

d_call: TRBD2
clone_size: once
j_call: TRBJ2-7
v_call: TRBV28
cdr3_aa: CARGGIYEQYF
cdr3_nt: TGTGCCAGGGGGGGGATATACGAGCAGTACTTC

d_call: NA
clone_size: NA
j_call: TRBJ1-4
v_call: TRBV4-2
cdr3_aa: CASSPGPTTNEKLFF
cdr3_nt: TGTGCCAGCAGTCCAGGGCCCACAACTAATGAAAAACTGTTTTTT

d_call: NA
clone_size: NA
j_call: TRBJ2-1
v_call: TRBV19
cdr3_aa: CASSIKGGGRNNEQFF
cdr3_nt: TGTGCCAGTAGTATTAAGGGGGGAGGGAGGAACAATGAGCAGTTCTTC

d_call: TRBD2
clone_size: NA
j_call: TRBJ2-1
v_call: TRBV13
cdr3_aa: CASSVRTSGRVYNEQFF
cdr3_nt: TGTGCCAGCAGCGTAAGGACTAGCGGGAGGGTCTACAATGAGCAGTTCTTC

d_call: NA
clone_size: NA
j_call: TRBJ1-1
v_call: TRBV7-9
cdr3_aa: CAVGGMNTEAFF
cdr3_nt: TGTGCCGTCGGGGGTATGAACACTGAAGCTTTCTTT

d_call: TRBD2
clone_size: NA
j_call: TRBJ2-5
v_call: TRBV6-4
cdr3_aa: CASSDRRAIAGAQETQYF
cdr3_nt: TGTGCCAGCAGCGACCGTCGGGCCATAGCGGGAGCCCAAGAGACCCAGTACTTC

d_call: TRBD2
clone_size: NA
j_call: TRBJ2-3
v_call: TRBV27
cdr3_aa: CASSQGGLGGRYTQYF
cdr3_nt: TGTGCCAGCAGTCAAGGCGGACTAGGAGGGAGATATACGCAGTATTTT

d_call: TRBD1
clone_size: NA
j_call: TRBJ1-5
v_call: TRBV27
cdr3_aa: CASRTGGENQPQHF
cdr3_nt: TGTGCCAGCAGGACAGGGGGTGAAAATCAGCCCCAGCATTTT